Listed here are 31 T cell receptor beta chains from one sample, sequenced in a study of blood T cell repertoires in COVID-19. Here immunoSEQ multiplex PCR was the method, and the copy in TCRdb shows in-frame clones only, minus some. The sample has 300,000 to 350,000 clones; about nine tenths are singletons. The specimen was peripheral blood. The receptors were sampled from a woman between 25 and 40 years old with COVID-19, enrolled during active disease.

The CDR3: CASSITGTGYEQYF. CDR3 in DNA: TGTGCCAGCAGTATAACCGGGACAGGTTACGAGCAGTACTTC. This rearrangement joins TRBV28 to TRBJ2-7, with TRBD1 matching 8 bases. Unmatched junction bases numbered 7, after V lost 5 bases and J lost 4 bases. Germline CDR1 is MDHEN and CDR2 is SYDVKM. This CDR3 comprises 14 residues.

The gene calls are TRBV7-2 and TRBJ2-2; D unclear. The CDR3 length is 13 residues. The V end was cut by 3 bases, the J end by 4 bases, with 6 bases between. The germline V gene has CDR1 SGHTA and CDR2 FQGNSA. CDR3 coding DNA: TGTGCCAGCAGCTTTACAAGCACCGGGGAGCTGTTTTTT. Amino acid sequence: CASSFTSTGELFF.

The genes are TRBV28 and TRBJ1-2; 12 bases map to TRBD1. V dropped 4 bases and J dropped 6; count of bases not matched to a gene: 6. This CDR3 region has 15 residues. Germline V gene data show CDR1 as MDHEN and CDR2 as SYDVKM. CDR3 DNA sequence: TGTGCCAGCAGTTCGGGACAGGGGGCGCGGAATGGCTACACCTTC. This gives the protein CASSSGQGARNGYTF.

The genes are TRBV11-2 and TRBJ2-1, with D possibly matching TRBD1 (6 bases). This CDR3 has 15 residues. V shed 0 bases and J shed 9 bases, with 15 bases lying between them. CDR1 and CDR2 (germline): SGHAT, FQNNGV. CDR3 sequence reads: CASSLDSGALPEQFF. As DNA, the CDR3 is TGTGCCAGCAGCTTAGATTCAGGGGCCCTCCCTGAGCAGTTCTTC.

J is TRBJ2-3 and V is TRBV11-1; possibly TRBD2 for D (6 bases). Per the germline V gene, CDR1 is SGHAT and CDR2 is FQDESV (reference sequence). V was cut by 3 bases and J by 10 bases, with 17 bases left in between. The CDR3 length is 14 residues. CDR3 coding DNA: TGTGCCAGCAGCTTGGGGACTGGTACTGCGGCGCAGTATTTT. Translation gives CASSLGTGTAAQYF.

The chain is built from TRBV2 and TRBJ2-3, with 11 bases that match TRBD2. Trimming took 3 bases from V and 6 from J; bases not matched to a gene: 11. The CDR3 consists of 17 residues. From germline, CDR1 is SNHLY and CDR2 FYNNEI. This CDR3 reads CASSERLAGGSSDTQYF. CDR3 bases: TGTGCCAGCAGTGAGCGGCTAGCGGGAGGTTCGAGTGATACGCAGTATTTT.

In the case of this clone: The identical CDR3 is also encoded by other nucleotide sequences in the sample. The chain uses TRBV9 and TRBJ2-7; a possible D gene is TRBD2 (5 bases). Germline assignment: CDR1 SGDLS and CDR2 YYNGEE. The CDR3 is 14 residues long. The V gene lost 2 bases and the J gene lost 0 bases, with 9 bases spanning the gap. DNA of the CDR3: TGTGCCAGCAGCGTCAGCGGAACCTCCTACGAGCAGTACTTC. Encoded protein: CASSVSGTSYEQYF.

V gene TRBV29-1 combines with J gene TRBJ2-2; tentative D call: TRBD1 (5 bases). The CDR3 runs to 13 residues. Germline V CDR1 and CDR2: SQVTM, ANQGSEA. The V and J ends lost 6 bases and 4 bases respectively, with 12 bases between them. CDR3 sequence (DNA): TGCAGCGTAGGGCAGGGTGTCACCGGGGAGCTGTTTTTT. Translated, it gives CSVGQGVTGELFF.

The rearrangement links TRBV10-3 to TRBJ2-7; possibly TRBD2 for D (5 bases). Looked up from germline, CDR1 is ENHRY and CDR2 is SYGVKD. The CDR3 contains 12 residues. Trimming pared 7 bases from V and 1 base from J, leaving 8 bases between. The CDR3 nucleotides are TGTGCCATCAAGACTAAATCCTACGAGCAGTACTTC. This encodes CAIKTKSYEQYF.

V gene TRBV7-6 combines with J gene TRBJ2-3, with D maybe TRBD1 (6 bases). Germline values: CDR1 SGHVS, CDR2 FNYEAQ. Between the trimmed V and J ends, which lost 2 bases and 4 bases, there was a span of 13 bases. The length of the CDR3 is 15 residues. CDR3 nucleotides: TGTGCCAGCAGCTTAAGTCGGGGACACGCAGATACGCAGTATTTT. Translation gives CASSLSRGHADTQYF.

The chain is built from TRBV6-2 or TRBV6-3 and TRBJ1-1; 7 bases map to TRBD1. The CDR3 is 13 amino acids. From germline, CDR1 is MNHEY and CDR2 SVGEGT. V lost 5 bases and J lost 3; bases outside the gene matches: 3. As DNA, the CDR3 is TGTGCCAGCAGTAGGGACAGTCACACTGAAGCTTTCTTT. It yields the protein CASSRDSHTEAFF.

The genes are TRBV10-3 and TRBJ2-3, with 7 bases aligning to TRBD2. V was pared by 5 bases and J by 2 bases, with 4 bases of the junction left unmatched. The germline V gene has CDR1 ENHRY and CDR2 SYGVKD. The CDR3 spans 14 residues. CDR3 sequence (DNA): TGTGCCATCAGTCCAGCGGGGAACACAGATACGCAGTATTTT. It codes for CAISPAGNTDTQYF.

The CDR3 spells CASGYRTGGAEKLFF. In DNA form, the CDR3 reads TGTGCTAGCGGATACCGAACAGGGGGCGCGGAAAAACTGTTTTTT. This chain connects TRBV7-7 to TRBJ1-4; the match to TRBD1 covers 9 bases. The CDR3 contains 15 residues. The germline V gene has CDR1 SSHAT and CDR2 FNYEAQ (reference sequence).

The rearrangement uses TRBV28 and TRBJ1-2; 8 bases fit TRBD1. This CDR3 is built from 13 residues. Germline V gene lookup returns CDR1 MDHEN and CDR2 SYDVKM. V dropped 2 bases and J dropped 6; count of bases not matched to a gene: 2. The CDR3: CASSLQGAHGYTF. In nucleotides, the CDR3 is TGTGCCAGCAGTTTACAGGGGGCGCATGGCTACACCTTC.

This clone was counted a few times. J is TRBJ2-2 and V is TRBV7-2; 8 nucleotides agree with TRBD1. J gave up 2 bases and V 5 bases, and 10 bases lay outside the gene matches. The CDR3 contains 17 residues. Per germline, CDR1 SGHTA and CDR2 FQGNSA. The CDR3 region has the DNA TGTGCCAGCAGCCCCCCCCGGACAGGGAAAAACACCGGGGAGCTGTTTTTT. Its translation is CASSPPRTGKNTGELFF.

The chain recombines TRBV5-1 with TRBJ2-7; TRBD2 matches at 8 bases. V was clipped by 2 bases and J by 4 bases; unmatched bases: 2. The CDR3 spans 13 residues. The V gene's germline CDR1 is SGHRS and CDR2 YFSETQ. The DNA for the CDR3 is TGCGCCAGCAGCTTCACTAGCGGTTACGAGCAGTACTTC. Translated, it gives CASSFTSGYEQYF.

Comments on this clone: Other DNA sequences in the same sample also yield this CDR3. V usage is TRBV29-1 and J usage is TRBJ2-3; D is uncertain. The CDR3 runs 12 residues. CDR1 is SQVTM and CDR2 is ANQGSEA in the germline V gene. Trimming pared 4 bases from V and 0 bases from J, leaving 5 bases between. CDR3 protein: CSVGGSTDTQYF. The CDR3 bases are TGCAGCGTTGGAGGAAGCACAGATACGCAGTATTTT.

This clone was seen only a few times. This chain connects TRBV5-1 to TRBJ2-2, with TRBD2 matching 8 bases. Trimming took 0 bases from V and 5 from J; bases not matched to a gene: 6. CDR3 length: 16 amino acids. Germline V lookup: CDR1 SGHRS, CDR2 YFSETQ. The DNA for the CDR3 is TGCGCCAGCAGCTTGGCGGGAGCGGGAGCGACCGGGGAGCTGTTTTTT. Protein product: CASSLAGAGATGELFF.

The chain recombines TRBV11-3 with TRBJ2-1; TRBD2 aligns across 7 bases. Germline values: CDR1 SGHNT, CDR2 YENEEA. This CDR3 is built from 15 residues. Germline trimming cut 3 bases from V and 4 bases from J; bases unmatched to any gene: 6. The chain's CDR3 is CASSFREATYNEQFF. CDR3 nucleotides: TGTGCCAGCAGCTTCCGGGAGGCGACGTACAATGAGCAGTTCTTC.

With regard to this clone: With a much larger clone just one base away, this may be a read error. The genes are TRBV28 and TRBJ1-3; D not certain. CDR3 length: 14 residues. The germline V gene encodes CDR1 MDHEN and CDR2 SYDVKM. Trimming took off 3 bases at V and 0 bases at J, with 6 bases between the two ends. In DNA form, the CDR3 reads TGTGCCAGCAGTTTGAGGGACTCTGGAAACACCATATATTTT. It translates to CASSLRDSGNTIYF.

The CDR3 sequence: CASSRTGLEPQHF. CDR3 in DNA: TGCGCCAGCAGTCGGACAGGGCTGGAGCCCCAGCATTTT. The genes are TRBV10-1 and TRBJ1-5, with 8 bases matching TRBD1. Trimming removed 5 bases from V and 8 bases from J; junction bases left unmatched: 5. Germline values: CDR1 WNHNN, CDR2 SYGVQD (reference sequence). This CDR3 has 13 residues.

The chain links TRBV18 to TRBJ1-5, with TRBD1 matching over 8 bases. CDR3 length equals 14 residues. CDR1 is KGHSH, CDR2 LQKENI, per germline. J lost 7 bases, V lost 3 bases, and 5 bases had no gene match. CDR3 nucleotide sequence: TGTGCCAGCTCACCGGGACAGGCGGAGCAGCCCCAGCATTTT. This sequence encodes CASSPGQAEQPQHF.

The chain links TRBV15 to TRBJ1-1; D remains unclear. The CDR3 loop spans 14 amino acids. From germline, CDR1 is LNHNV and CDR2 YYDKDF (reference sequence). V lost 8 bases and J lost 6, with 19 bases in between. DNA of the CDR3: TGTGCCACCGCCCAGTCCGGAGGTGTCTCTGAAGCTTTCTTT. Translated, it gives CATAQSGGVSEAFF.

The chain combines TRBV5-1 with TRBJ1-4; weak D call: TRBD1 (5 bases). Germline V gene sequence: CDR1 SGHRS, CDR2 YFSETQ. This CDR3 contains 11 residues. The V gene lost 4 bases and the J gene lost 8 bases, with 6 bases spanning the gap. For the CDR3, the DNA is TGCGCCAGCAGCCCAGGGGAAAAACTGTTTTTT. Translation: CASSPGEKLFF.

The CDR3 DNA reads as TGTGCCAGCAGCCGGGAGAGGCATAAAGACGCTGAAGCTTTCTTT. Amino acids: CASSRERHKDAEAFF. J is TRBJ1-1 and V is TRBV3-1 (or the pseudogene TRBV3-2); D ambiguous. The germline V gene has CDR1 LGHDT and CDR2 YNNKEL (reference sequence). This CDR3 comprises 15 residues. Trimming left V 4 bases short and J 6 bases short, with 18 bases between.

The rearrangement joins TRBV7-6 to TRBJ2-3; 12 bases are shared with TRBD2. The germline V gene encodes CDR1 SGHVS and CDR2 FNYEAQ. V trimming: 1 base; J trimming: 1 base; junction bases outside the gene matches: 6. The CDR3 is made up of 18 amino acids. CDR3 protein: CASSLDPSGRAGTDTQYF. As DNA, the CDR3 is TGTGCCAGCAGCTTAGATCCTAGCGGGAGGGCCGGCACAGATACGCAGTATTTT. Based on the CDR3 plus reference TRBV7-6 and TRBJ2-3, the full variable domain is GAGVSQSPRYKVTKRGQDVALRCDPISGHVSLYWYRQALGQGPEFLTYFNYEAQQDKSGLPNDRFSAERPEGSISTLTIQRTEQRDSAMYRCASSLDPSGRAGTDTQYFGPGTRLTVL.

The rearrangement uses TRBV29-1 and TRBJ2-2; D not certain. Trimming took 4 bases from V and 1 from J, leaving 10 bases between them. Per the germline V gene, CDR1 is SQVTM and CDR2 is ANQGSEA. CDR3 length: 14 amino acids. For the CDR3, the DNA is TGCAGCGTTGCCGCAGGCTTGAACACCGGGGAGCTGTTTTTT. This sequence encodes CSVAAGLNTGELFF.

The chain joins TRBV11-2 to TRBJ1-6; possible D gene TRBD1, 6 bases. The CDR3 sequence is 15 residues long. Trimming stripped 5 bases from V and 4 bases from J, with 12 bases between. Germline CDR1 and CDR2: SGHAT and FQNNGV. The CDR3, as DNA: TGTGCCAGCAGCCCAGTGCAGGGGTATAATTCACCCCTCCACTTT. Translating it yields CASSPVQGYNSPLHF. The variable domain in full, with the rest retrieved from reference TRBV11-2 and TRBJ1-6, is EAGVAQSPRYKIIEKRQSVAFWCNPISGHATLYWYQQILGQGPKLLIQFQNNGVVDDSQLPKDRFSAERLKGVDSTLKIQPAKLEDSAVYLCASSPVQGYNSPLHFGNGTRLTVT.

The J gene is TRBJ2-7, the V gene TRBV6-1; TRBD1 is a possible D gene (6 bases). Germline V gene lookup returns CDR1 MNHNS and CDR2 SASEGT. Trimming took off 2 bases at V and 5 bases at J, with 16 bases between the two ends. The CDR3 sequence is 15 residues long. The CDR3 DNA reads TGTGCCAGCAGTGAACGGACCAGGGGTAGGGACGAGCAGTACTTC. It specifies CASSERTRGRDEQYF.

The chain employs TRBV2 and TRBJ1-3; tentative D call: TRBD1 (6 bases). The germline V gene encodes CDR1 SNHLY and CDR2 FYNNEI. The CDR3 has 13 amino acids. V was clipped by 6 bases and J by 8 bases, with 14 bases between them. The CDR3 sequence is CASSGGGLDTIYF. DNA for the CDR3: TGTGCCAGCAGCGGGGGGGGCCTGGACACCATATATTTT.

The chain is built from TRBV6-7 and TRBJ1-5; TRBD1 matches 7 bases. TRBV6-7 is an open reading frame, and its role is uncertain. J gave up 4 bases and V 0 bases, and 15 bases lay outside the gene matches. The CDR3 runs 19 residues. The CDR3 spells CASSYSCYREGAWNQPQHF. CDR3 in DNA: TGTGCCAGCAGTTACTCGTGTTATCGGGAGGGGGCTTGGAATCAGCCCCAGCATTTT.